The entry below gives a single T cell receptor (beta chain) sequence along with its context. The antigen is undetermined. CDR3 size: 17 residues. The data belong to a study of a mutant IDH1 vaccine in newly diagnosed glioma. Turning to the study itself: Standard pretreatment was either radiotherapy, temozolomide, or, for most, radiochemotherapy with temozolomide.

Profiling relied on immunoSEQ multiplex PCR, and the TCRdb table lists in-frame clones only, not all of them. The table shows 65,000 to 70,000 clones, with 80% to 90% occurring only once. Time point in this sample: baseline, week 1 (first vaccination visit). Treatment: pre-vaccination baseline after standard-of-care therapy. Donors' newly diagnosed IDH1-mutant WHO grade 3 or 4 astrocytomas lacked nuclear ATRX. The study, taken as a whole, reports: Immune responses induced by vaccination arose in roughly 95% of the patients. Pseudoprogression showed no apparent link to changes in top peripheral T cell clonotypes.

Specimen: PBMCs, collected from a glioma patient treated with radiotherapy, temozolomide or both. The chain employs TRBV21-1 and TRBJ1-4. TRBV21-1 is a documented pseudogene. The sequence came from a young man with glioma. The CDR3, as DNA: TGTGCCAGCAGCAAAGCCTTAGGGGGGAAAGGAGGGGAAAAACTGTTTTTT. Translated: CASSKALGGKGGEKLFF.